This T cell receptor (beta chain) appears in the sequencing data of a study of blood T cell repertoires in COVID-19. The V gene end was trimmed by 3 bases and the J gene end by 5 bases; junction bases not matched to a gene: 4. This CDR3 region has 13 residues. The germline gives CDR1 SGHKS, CDR2 YYEKEE (reference sequence). The method was immunoSEQ multiplex PCR; TCRdb's version includes in-frame clones alone and lacks a portion of them. Among hundreds of thousands of clones, about 89% were seen once, and the ten largest hold approximately 1.5%. The clonotype comes from a woman aged 60 to 75 who had recovered from COVID-19. The source material was peripheral blood. This chain joins TRBV5-5 and TRBJ2-5; TRBD1 aligns across 7 bases. CDR3 in amino acids: CASSSTGLETQYF. CDR3 nucleotide sequence: TGTGCCAGCAGCTCGACAGGGCTGGAGACCCAGTACTTC.